This entry lists 6 T cell receptor beta chains sequenced from one sample in a study of T-cell reconstitution after alpha-beta-depleted transplantation in children. Preparation of the TCRbeta library used unique molecular identifiers. MiXCR, applied by TCRdb to the PCR reads, yields one record per CDR3 protein. The profile covers over 200,000 distinct CDR3 sequences, with about a tenth appearing a single time and approximately 28% taken by the ten largest. The starting material was PBMCs, obtained before TCRalphabeta/CD19-depleted stem cell transplant. Every receptor here comes from a child in the first two years of life with acute myeloid leukemia, due to receive a stem cell transplant.

The chain joins TRBV7-8 to TRBJ2-5; D possibly corresponds to TRBD2 (5 bases). Germline assignment: CDR1 SGHVS and CDR2 FQNEAQ. The V and J ends lost 5 bases and 6 bases respectively, with 19 bases between them. The CDR3 is 15 amino acids. CDR3 sequence: CASSRITSGSQTQYF. CDR3 in DNA: TGTGCCAGCAGCCGAATAACTAGTGGTTCGCAGACCCAGTACTTC.

In its sample, this clonotype was seen once. With a much larger clone just one base away, this may be a read error. The rearrangement links TRBV20-1 to TRBJ2-3; perhaps TRBD2 as D (5 bases). Per the germline V gene, CDR1 is DFQATT and CDR2 is SNEGSKA (reference sequence). The ends were cut back, 2 bases at V and 0 bases at J, with 9 bases in the middle. The CDR3 extends over 14 amino acids. This chain's CDR3 is CSARTGGSTDTQYF. The CDR3 nucleotides read TGCAGTGCTAGAACTGGCGGGAGCACAGATACGCAGTATTTT.

This clonotype has a count of ten or more. The V gene is TRBV6-5, the J gene TRBJ1-5, with 8 bases fitting TRBD1. The CDR3 loop spans 17 amino acids. After removal of 0 bases from V and 0 bases from J, the junction contained 4 bases not matched to a gene. Germline CDR1 MNHEY, CDR2 SVGAGI. CDR3 in amino acids: CASSYSKGTGSNQPQHF. The CDR3 nucleotides read TGTGCCAGCAGTTACTCGAAAGGGACAGGTAGCAATCAGCCCCAGCATTTT.

This clonotype came up many times. This sequence joins TRBV6-6 and TRBJ1-2; tentatively, D is TRBD1 (5 bases). Trimming shortened V by 6 bases and J by 5 bases, and 16 bases separated the two germline ends. CDR3 length equals 14 residues. In germline, CDR1 is MNHNY, CDR2 SVGAGI (reference sequence). The CDR3 here is CASSPGTDYYGYTF. The CDR3 DNA sequence: TGTGCCAGCAGCCCTGGGACGGACTATTATGGCTACACCTTC.

The V call is TRBV4-2, the J call TRBJ2-3; 15 nucleotides align to TRBD2. Germline-derived CDR1 and CDR2 are LGHNA and YNFKEQ. V lost 5 bases and J lost 2; bases outside the gene matches: 8. This CDR3 is built from 18 residues. The CDR3 loop is CASSGRTSGRASTDTQYF. DNA of the CDR3: TGTGCCAGCAGCGGGCGGACTAGCGGGAGGGCCTCCACAGATACGCAGTATTTT.

In this sample, this clonotype turned up a few times. The chain combines TRBV29-1 with TRBJ1-1; 8 bases align to TRBD1. CDR1 is SQVTM, CDR2 ANQGSEA, per germline. V gave up 6 bases and J gave up 5 bases; unmatched junction bases: 8. The CDR3 spans 13 residues. CDR3 residues: CSVATGGGTEAFF. The DNA of the CDR3 is TGCAGCGTCGCCACAGGGGGAGGTACTGAAGCTTTCTTT.